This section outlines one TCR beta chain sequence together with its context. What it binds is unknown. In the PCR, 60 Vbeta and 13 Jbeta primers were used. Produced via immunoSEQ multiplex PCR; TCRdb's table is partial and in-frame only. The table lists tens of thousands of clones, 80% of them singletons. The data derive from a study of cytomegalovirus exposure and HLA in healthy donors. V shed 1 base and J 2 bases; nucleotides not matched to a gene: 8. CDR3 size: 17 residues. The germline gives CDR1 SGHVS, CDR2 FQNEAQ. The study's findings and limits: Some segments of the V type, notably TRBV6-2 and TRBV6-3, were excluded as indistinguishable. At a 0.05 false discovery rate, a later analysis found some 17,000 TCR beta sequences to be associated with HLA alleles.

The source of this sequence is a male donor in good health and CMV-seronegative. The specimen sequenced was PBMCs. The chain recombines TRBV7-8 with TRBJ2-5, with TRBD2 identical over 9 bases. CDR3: CASSLGPSTSGQETQYF. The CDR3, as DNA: TGTGCCAGCAGCTTAGGCCCCTCGACTAGCGGACAAGAGACCCAGTACTTC.